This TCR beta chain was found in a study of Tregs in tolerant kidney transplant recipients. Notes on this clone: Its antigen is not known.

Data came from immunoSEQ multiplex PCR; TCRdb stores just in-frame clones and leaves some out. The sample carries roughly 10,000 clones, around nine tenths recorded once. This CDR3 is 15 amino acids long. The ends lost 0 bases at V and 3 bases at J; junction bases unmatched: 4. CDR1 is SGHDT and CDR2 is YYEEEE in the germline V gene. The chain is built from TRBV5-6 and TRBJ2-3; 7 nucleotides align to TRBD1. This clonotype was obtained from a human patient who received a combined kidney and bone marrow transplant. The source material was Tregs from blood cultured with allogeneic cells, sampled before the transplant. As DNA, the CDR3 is TGTGCCAGCAGCTTGGGGACAGGATGGACAGATACGCAGTATTTT. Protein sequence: CASSLGTGWTDTQYF.